The sequence of this T cell receptor beta chain was determined in a study of blood T cells in healthy people across ages. With a J-beta primer mix and a sample-barcoded 5' primer, a second PCR ran 7 to 11 cycles. TCRdb used MiXCR to reprocess the 5' RACE reads, holding one entry per CDR3 protein. The repertoire holds some 900,000 distinct CDR3 sequences, roughly 48% seen once, with around 15% in the top ten. This TCR derives from a man aged 25 to 45 in good health. Sequencing input: blood.

CDR3 in DNA: TGCGCCAGCAGCCAAGATCGGTCAGGGAACTACGAGCAGTACTTC. This codes for CASSQDRSGNYEQYF. The V gene is TRBV4-3, the J gene TRBJ2-4; weak D call: TRBD1 (5 bases). Gene TRBJ2-7 matches the end of the DNA better, so the J call may be wrong. Germline CDR1 is LGHNA and CDR2 is YSLEER. This CDR3 contains 15 residues.